The TCR beta chain described here comes from a study of identical twins. Study findings and constraints: Fewer insertions marked abundant cord blood beta clonotypes; young adult naive trended weakly, memory not at all. Those out-of-frame alpha sequences shared by twins showed an excess of low generation probability.

A remark on this clonotype: The antigen is unknown.

TCRdb fed the 5' RACE reads into MiXCR, producing one record per CDR3 protein. There are 1.5 million to 2 million distinct CDR3 sequences in the sample; less than 40% occur only once, and around 0.25% lies in the top ten. This CDR3 is built from 16 residues. Trimming removed 3 bases at V and 1 base at J, with 13 bases between. Germline assignment: CDR1 MNHEY and CDR2 SVGEGT. All of the donors were Caucasians in good health. The receptor was isolated from a newborn girl in good health. Sequencing was performed on cord blood. The V gene is TRBV6-2 or TRBV6-3, the J gene TRBJ2-1; D is perhaps TRBD2 (5 bases). The CDR3 DNA follows: TGTGCCAGCAGTTATCAGCCACTAGGATCCTACAATGAGCAGTTCTTC. Encoded protein: CASSYQPLGSYNEQFF.